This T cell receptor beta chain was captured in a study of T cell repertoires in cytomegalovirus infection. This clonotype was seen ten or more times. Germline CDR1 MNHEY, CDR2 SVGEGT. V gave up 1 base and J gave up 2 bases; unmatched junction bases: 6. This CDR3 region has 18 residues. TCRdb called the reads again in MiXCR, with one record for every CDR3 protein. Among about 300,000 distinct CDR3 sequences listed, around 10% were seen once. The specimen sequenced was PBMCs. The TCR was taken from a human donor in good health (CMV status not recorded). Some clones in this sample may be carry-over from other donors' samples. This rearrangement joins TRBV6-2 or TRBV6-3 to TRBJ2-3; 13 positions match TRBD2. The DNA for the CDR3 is TGTGCCAGCAGTTACTGGGGGACTAGCGGGGAGCTCACAGATACGCAGTATTTT. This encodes CASSYWGTSGELTDTQYF.